This T cell receptor (beta chain) was retrieved from a study of T-cell memory formation after mild COVID-19. In the study overall: Clustering of TCRs was largely donor specific.

The germline V gene encodes CDR1 MNHEY and CDR2 SMNVEV (reference sequence). V lost 5 bases to trimming and J lost 4 bases; unmatched junction nucleotides: 11. The CDR3 is made up of 16 amino acids. In TCRdb, the 5' RACE reads were re-called with MiXCR into one record per CDR3 protein. The repertoire has under 250,000 distinct CDR3 sequences, over 15% of them found once; the top ten carry 2.1%. This chain links TRBV27 with TRBJ1-1; 9 bases line up with TRBD1. This clonotype originated in an adult woman who had mild COVID-19 (a few samples of this study predate the infection). Cell type and time point are not known. The sequenced sample consisted of PBMCs or a T cell subset sorted from them (not recorded which). The CDR3 reads CASSTLGQGSGTEAFF. DNA of the CDR3: TGTGCCAGCAGTACCTTGGGACAGGGATCGGGCACTGAAGCTTTCTTT.